What follows describes a single T cell receptor (beta chain). Its antigen is not known. The DNA is omitted, as the CDR3 cannot be located on it reliably, and the CDR3 follows TCRdb's listing. These data originate in a study of post-analysis software for immune sequencing data. Overall study findings and caveats: About 5 TRBV segments occurring more often in patients than controls included TRBV5-6, TRBV5-1 and TRBV20-1. Multiple sclerosis patients had significantly lower normalized Chao1 diversity than controls.

Germline assignment: CDR1 LGHNA and CDR2 YNFKEQ. The CDR3 is 22 amino acids long, termini counted. Unique molecular identifiers were carried by the TCR beta cDNA libraries. In TCRdb, the PCR reads were re-called with MiXCR into one record per CDR3 protein. The sample contains hundreds of thousands of distinct CDR3 sequences, 44% of which appear only once. The chain links TRBV4-2 to TRBJ1-2; the table's D gene call, TRBD1, was not cross checked with the DNA. This TCR derives from a girl aged 10 to 17 with multiple sclerosis. The sequenced sample was blood. CDR3 in amino acids: CASSLRDSVYEQYFGRLGGYTF.